The 3 T cell receptor beta chains given below trace back to one sample, sequenced in a study of shared clonotypes between healthy human individuals. Measured with immunoSEQ multiplex PCR; TCRdb has only the in-frame clones, and not every one. Found here are roughly 680,000 clones, 55% to 80% of them singletons; the top ten hold more than 1.5%. Sequenced input: memory CD4+ T cells sorted from blood. Subset noted: CD45RA-negative fraction. The receptors were gathered from a woman aged 30 to 39 in good health.

The rearrangement joins TRBV28 to TRBJ1-2, with 11 nucleotides matching TRBD1. After removal of 2 bases from V and 7 bases from J, the junction contained 9 bases not matched to a gene. The CDR3 spans 16 residues. The germline V gene has CDR1 MDHEN and CDR2 SYDVKM. This CDR3 is CASSLGQGAAFGGYTF. CDR3 in DNA: TGTGCCAGCAGTTTAGGACAGGGGGCGGCATTCGGTGGCTACACCTTC.

Comment on this clone: A much larger clone differs from this one at a single base, so this may be a read error. The chain carries TRBV27 and TRBJ1-1; D not resolved. The CDR3 runs 13 residues. V was trimmed by 3 bases and J by 1 base, leaving 6 bases between them. Per the germline V gene, CDR1 is MNHEY and CDR2 is SMNVEV (reference sequence). CDR3 in amino acids: CASSFASNTEAFF. CDR3 DNA: TGTGCCAGCAGTTTTGCCTCGAACACTGAAGCTTTCTTT.

The chain couples TRBV5-1 to TRBJ2-7; no clear D gene. Trimming pared 8 bases from V and 5 bases from J, leaving 11 bases between. This CDR3 has 11 amino acids. The germline V gene encodes CDR1 SGHRS and CDR2 YFSETQ. The CDR3 loop reads CASSEVNEQYF. In DNA form, the CDR3 reads TGCGCCAGTTCTGAAGTGAACGAGCAGTACTTC.